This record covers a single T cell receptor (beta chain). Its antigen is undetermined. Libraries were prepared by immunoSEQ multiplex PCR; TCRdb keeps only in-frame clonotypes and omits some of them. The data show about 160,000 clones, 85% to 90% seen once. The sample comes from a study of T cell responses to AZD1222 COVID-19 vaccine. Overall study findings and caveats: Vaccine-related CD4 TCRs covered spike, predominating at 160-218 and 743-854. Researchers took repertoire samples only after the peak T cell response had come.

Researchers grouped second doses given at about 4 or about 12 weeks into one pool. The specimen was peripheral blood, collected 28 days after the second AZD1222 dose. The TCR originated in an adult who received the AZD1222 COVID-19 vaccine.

DNA of the CDR3: TGTGCCAGCAGGGTGGGGGCTATTCCCTCCTATAATTCACCCCTCCACTTT. Translated: CASRVGAIPSYNSPLHF. The V and J genes are TRBV27 and TRBJ1-6; possible D gene TRBD1, 6 bases. The ends were cut back, 6 bases at V and 0 bases at J, with 15 bases in the middle. The CDR3 runs to 17 residues. CDR1 is MNHEY, CDR2 SMNVEV, per germline (reference sequence).